A selection of T cell receptor beta chains follows, all from one sample in a study of blood T cell repertoires in COVID-19. Produced via immunoSEQ multiplex PCR; TCRdb's table is partial and in-frame only. The sample holds 200,000 to 300,000 clones, almost 85% seen once. Sequencing used peripheral blood. The receptors stem from a woman older than 75 with acute or convalescent COVID-19. CDR3s include the opening cysteine and the closing phenylalanine or tryptophan. A D gene is named only where the DNA matches it firmly. The listing skips clone size in some rows; elsewhere it reads once, few, many or a size class.

cdr3_aa: CATRGLAGGCNEQYF
cdr3_nt: TGTGCCACCAGGGGACTAGCGGGAGGTTGTAACGAGCAGTACTTC
d_call: TRBD2
v_call: TRBV24-1
clone_size: .
j_call: TRBJ2-7

cdr3_aa: CAISEGARGNIQYF
cdr3_nt: TGTGCCATCAGTGAGGGTGCCCGGGGAAACATTCAGTACTTC
d_call: .
v_call: TRBV10-3
clone_size: .
j_call: TRBJ2-4

cdr3_aa: CASSYAVTGKDTEAFF
cdr3_nt: TGTGCCAGCAGTTACGCTGTGACAGGGAAGGACACTGAAGCTTTCTTT
d_call: TRBD1
v_call: TRBV6-6
clone_size: .
j_call: TRBJ1-1

cdr3_aa: CASSLGQGYYGYTF
cdr3_nt: TGCGCCAGCAGCTTGGGGCAGGGATATTATGGCTACACCTTC
d_call: .
v_call: TRBV5-1
clone_size: .
j_call: TRBJ1-2

cdr3_aa: CASTAGQPLDTQYF
cdr3_nt: TGCGCCTCAACAGCCGGACAGCCTTTGGATACGCAGTATTTT
d_call: .
v_call: TRBV5-1
clone_size: .
j_call: TRBJ2-3

cdr3_aa: CASSWAGGTGGTDTQYF
cdr3_nt: TGCGCCAGCAGCTGGGCTGGAGGGACAGGGGGCACAGATACGCAGTATTTT
d_call: TRBD1
v_call: TRBV5-1
clone_size: .
j_call: TRBJ2-3

cdr3_aa: CATSVSGANEKLFF
cdr3_nt: TGTGCCACGTCTGTCTCAGGGGCTAATGAAAAACTGTTTTTT
d_call: .
v_call: TRBV19
clone_size: .
j_call: TRBJ1-4

cdr3_aa: CASSSIAYEKLFF
cdr3_nt: TGTGCCAGCAGCAGTATCGCCTATGAAAAACTGTTTTTT
d_call: .
v_call: TRBV28
clone_size: few
j_call: TRBJ1-4

cdr3_aa: CASSLRRSGDPADTQYF
cdr3_nt: TGTGCCAGCAGCTTAAGAAGGAGCGGGGATCCGGCAGATACGCAGTATTTT
d_call: TRBD2
v_call: TRBV7-3
clone_size: once
j_call: TRBJ2-3

cdr3_aa: CASSLGQGVGATDTQYF
cdr3_nt: TGTGCCAGCAGCTTAGGCCAGGGAGTGGGGGCCACAGATACGCAGTATTTT
d_call: .
v_call: TRBV7-8
clone_size: few
j_call: TRBJ2-3

cdr3_aa: CASSEDRVHGYTF
cdr3_nt: TGTGCCAGTAGCGAGGACAGGGTCCATGGCTACACCTTC
d_call: TRBD1
v_call: TRBV19
clone_size: few
j_call: TRBJ1-2

cdr3_aa: CASSTPGGAYTEAFF
cdr3_nt: TGTGCCAGTAGTACCCCCGGCGGGGCTTACACTGAAGCTTTCTTT
d_call: .
v_call: TRBV19
clone_size: few
j_call: TRBJ1-1

cdr3_aa: CASSVGGLAGAYSYNEQFF
cdr3_nt: TGTGCCAGCAGCGTAGGAGGACTAGCGGGGGCGTATTCCTACAATGAGCAGTTCTTC
d_call: TRBD2
v_call: TRBV9
clone_size: .
j_call: TRBJ2-1

cdr3_aa: CASSLATERGMNTEAFF
cdr3_nt: TGCGCCAGCAGCTTGGCCACGGAGCGGGGAATGAACACTGAAGCTTTCTTT
d_call: .
v_call: TRBV5-1
clone_size: .
j_call: TRBJ1-1

cdr3_aa: CASSSTGGDTEAFF
cdr3_nt: TGTGCCAGCTCATCGACAGGGGGGGACACTGAAGCTTTCTTT
d_call: TRBD1
v_call: TRBV18
clone_size: .
j_call: TRBJ1-1

cdr3_aa: CASSLARAGPYGYTF
cdr3_nt: TGTGCCAGCAGCTTAGCTCGCGCAGGGCCCTATGGCTACACCTTC
d_call: .
v_call: TRBV5-4
clone_size: few
j_call: TRBJ1-2

cdr3_aa: CASSLDVEIYEQYF
cdr3_nt: TGTGCCAGCAGCTTAGACGTGGAGATCTACGAGCAGTACTTC
d_call: .
v_call: TRBV7-2
clone_size: .
j_call: TRBJ2-7

cdr3_aa: CASSLQGRTEAFF
cdr3_nt: TGTGCCAGCAGCTTACAGGGGAGAACTGAAGCTTTCTTT
d_call: TRBD1
v_call: TRBV5-4
clone_size: .
j_call: TRBJ1-1

cdr3_aa: CASSLGQMNTEAFF
cdr3_nt: TGCGCCAGCAGCTTAGGACAGATGAACACTGAAGCTTTCTTT
d_call: .
v_call: TRBV5-1
clone_size: few
j_call: TRBJ1-1

cdr3_aa: CASSDSGLAGPNQQFF
cdr3_nt: TGTGCCAGCAGTGACTCGGGACTAGCGGGACCCAATCAGCAGTTCTTC
d_call: TRBD2
v_call: TRBV6-4
clone_size: .
j_call: TRBJ2-1

cdr3_aa: CASSVDSGGAGNEQFF
cdr3_nt: TGTGCCAGCAGCGTAGATAGCGGGGGGGCAGGGAATGAGCAGTTCTTC
d_call: TRBD2
v_call: TRBV9
clone_size: once
j_call: TRBJ2-1

cdr3_aa: CASSLTGQAQETQYF
cdr3_nt: TGTGCCAGCAGCTTGACAGGGCAGGCACAAGAGACCCAGTACTTC
d_call: TRBD1
v_call: TRBV7-9
clone_size: .
j_call: TRBJ2-5

cdr3_aa: CASGGTGGFSPLHF
cdr3_nt: TGTGCCAGCGGGGGGACAGGGGGCTTTTCACCCCTCCACTTT
d_call: TRBD1
v_call: TRBV28
clone_size: .
j_call: TRBJ1-6

cdr3_aa: CASSPHLGQSLFF
cdr3_nt: TGTGCCAGCAGCCCACATCTTGGACAGAGCCTGTTCTTC
d_call: .
v_call: TRBV7-3
clone_size: .
j_call: TRBJ2-1

cdr3_aa: CASSETGVRSSGIEETQYF
cdr3_nt: TGTGCCAGTAGTGAGACAGGGGTGCGCAGCAGCGGGATCGAAGAGACCCAGTACTTC
d_call: .
v_call: TRBV19
clone_size: .
j_call: TRBJ2-5

cdr3_aa: CASSPRDRDEETQYF
cdr3_nt: TGTGCCAGCAGCCCGAGAGACAGGGACGAAGAGACCCAGTACTTC
d_call: TRBD1
v_call: TRBV11-1
clone_size: once
j_call: TRBJ2-5

cdr3_aa: CASSLAQASSGNTIYF
cdr3_nt: TGCGCCAGCAGCTTGGCACAGGCCAGCTCTGGAAACACCATATATTTT
d_call: .
v_call: TRBV5-1
clone_size: .
j_call: TRBJ1-3

cdr3_aa: CASSSHLDRGTDTQYF
cdr3_nt: TGTGCCAGCAGTTCCCACCTGGACAGGGGAACAGATACGCAGTATTTT
d_call: TRBD1
v_call: TRBV6-6
clone_size: .
j_call: TRBJ2-3